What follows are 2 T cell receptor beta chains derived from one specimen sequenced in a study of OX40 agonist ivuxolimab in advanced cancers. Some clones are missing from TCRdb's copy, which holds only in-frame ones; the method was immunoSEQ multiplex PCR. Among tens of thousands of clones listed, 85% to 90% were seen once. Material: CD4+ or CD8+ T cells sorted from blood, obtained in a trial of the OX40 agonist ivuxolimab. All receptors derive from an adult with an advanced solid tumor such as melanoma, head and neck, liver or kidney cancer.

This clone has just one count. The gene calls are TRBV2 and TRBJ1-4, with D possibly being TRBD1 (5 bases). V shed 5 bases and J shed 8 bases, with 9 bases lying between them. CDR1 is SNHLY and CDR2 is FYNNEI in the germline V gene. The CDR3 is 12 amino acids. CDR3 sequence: CASSRGPEKLFF. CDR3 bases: TGTGCCAGCAGTCGGGGCCCCGAAAAACTGTTTTTT. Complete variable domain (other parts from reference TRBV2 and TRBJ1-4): EPEVTQTPSHQVTQMGQEVILRCVPISNHLYFYWYRQILGQKVEFLVSFYNNEISEKSEIFDDQFSVERPDGSNFTLKIRSTKLEDSAMYFCASSRGPEKLFFGSGTQLSVL.

CDR3 DNA: TGCGCCAGCAGCAGGGACACGGGGGGCGATCAGCCCCAGCATTTT. The encoded protein is CASSRDTGGDQPQHF. This chain uses TRBV5-1 with TRBJ1-5; a possible D gene is TRBD1 (6 bases). This CDR3 region has 15 residues. CDR1 is SGHRS, CDR2 YFSETQ, per germline. V dropped 4 bases and J dropped 5 bases, with 16 bases sitting between them.